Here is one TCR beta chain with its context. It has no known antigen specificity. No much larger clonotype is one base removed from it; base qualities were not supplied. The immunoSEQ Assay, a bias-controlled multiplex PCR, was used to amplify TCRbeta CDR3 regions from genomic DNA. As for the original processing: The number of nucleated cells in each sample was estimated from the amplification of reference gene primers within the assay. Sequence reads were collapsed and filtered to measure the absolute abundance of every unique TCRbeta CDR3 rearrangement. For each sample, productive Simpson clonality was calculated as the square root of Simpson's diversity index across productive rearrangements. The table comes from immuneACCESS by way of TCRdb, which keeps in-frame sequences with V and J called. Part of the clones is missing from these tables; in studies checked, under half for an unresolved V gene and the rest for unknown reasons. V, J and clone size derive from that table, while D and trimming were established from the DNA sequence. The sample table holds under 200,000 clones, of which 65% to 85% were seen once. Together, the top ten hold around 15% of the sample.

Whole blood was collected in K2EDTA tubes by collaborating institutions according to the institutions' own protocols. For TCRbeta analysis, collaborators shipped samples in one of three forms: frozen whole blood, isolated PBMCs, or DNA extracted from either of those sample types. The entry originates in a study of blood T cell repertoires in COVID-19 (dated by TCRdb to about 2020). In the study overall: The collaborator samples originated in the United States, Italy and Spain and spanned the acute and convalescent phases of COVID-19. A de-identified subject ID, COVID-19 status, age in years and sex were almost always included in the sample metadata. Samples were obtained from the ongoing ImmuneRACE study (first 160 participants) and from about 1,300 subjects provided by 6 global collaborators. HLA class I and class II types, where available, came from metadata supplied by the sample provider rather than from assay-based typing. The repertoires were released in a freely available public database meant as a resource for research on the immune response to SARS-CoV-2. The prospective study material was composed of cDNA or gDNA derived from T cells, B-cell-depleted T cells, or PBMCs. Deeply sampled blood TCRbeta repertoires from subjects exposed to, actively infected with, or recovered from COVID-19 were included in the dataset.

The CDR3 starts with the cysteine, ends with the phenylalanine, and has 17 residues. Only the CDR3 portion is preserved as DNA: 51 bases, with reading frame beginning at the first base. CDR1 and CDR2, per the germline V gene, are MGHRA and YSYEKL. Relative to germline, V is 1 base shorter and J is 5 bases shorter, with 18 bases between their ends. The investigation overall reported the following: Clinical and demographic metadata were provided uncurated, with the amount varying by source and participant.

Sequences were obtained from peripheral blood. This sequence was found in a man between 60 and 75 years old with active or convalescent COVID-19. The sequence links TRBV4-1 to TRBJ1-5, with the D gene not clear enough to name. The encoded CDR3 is CASSQGVQAGQDQPQHF. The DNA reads TGCGCCAGCAGCCAAGGAGTTCAGGCAGGTCAGGATCAGCCCCAGCATTTT.